The following is a T cell receptor (beta chain) sequence with its context. Its antigen is undetermined. This sample is part of a study of T cell responses to AZD1222 COVID-19 vaccine. Study details: The analysis combined second doses at about 4 or about 12 weeks. Overall study findings and caveats: Spike-specific TCR breadth and depth grew following two AZD1222 doses.

The germline V gene has CDR1 SGHRS and CDR2 YFSETQ. The CDR3 contains 15 residues. The V end was cut by 0 bases, the J end by 3 bases, with 10 bases between. Libraries were prepared by immunoSEQ multiplex PCR; TCRdb keeps only in-frame clonotypes and omits some of them. The sample records 50,000 to 65,000 clones, approximately 90% being singletons. The material sequenced was peripheral blood, taken on day 0 of AZD1222 vaccination. This clonotype was obtained from an adult in good health. The J gene is TRBJ1-5, the V gene TRBV5-1; unclear D gene. CDR3 nucleotides: TGCGCCAGCAGCTTGGGCCAGGCGAACAATCAGCCCCAGCATTTT. Its protein product is CASSLGQANNQPQHF.